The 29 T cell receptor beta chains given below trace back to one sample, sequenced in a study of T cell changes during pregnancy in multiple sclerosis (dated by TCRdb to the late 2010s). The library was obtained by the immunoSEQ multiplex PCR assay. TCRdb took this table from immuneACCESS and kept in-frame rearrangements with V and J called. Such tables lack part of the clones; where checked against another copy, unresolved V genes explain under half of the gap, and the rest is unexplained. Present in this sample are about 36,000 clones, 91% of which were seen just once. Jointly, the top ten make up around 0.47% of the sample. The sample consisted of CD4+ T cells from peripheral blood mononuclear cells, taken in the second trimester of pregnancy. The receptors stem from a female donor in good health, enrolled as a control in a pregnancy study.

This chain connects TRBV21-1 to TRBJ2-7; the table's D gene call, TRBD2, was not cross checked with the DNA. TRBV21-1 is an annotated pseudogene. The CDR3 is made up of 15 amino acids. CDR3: CASSPRLAGTYEQYF. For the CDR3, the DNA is TGTGCCAGCAGCCCCCGACTAGCGGGAACCTACGAGCAGTACTTC.

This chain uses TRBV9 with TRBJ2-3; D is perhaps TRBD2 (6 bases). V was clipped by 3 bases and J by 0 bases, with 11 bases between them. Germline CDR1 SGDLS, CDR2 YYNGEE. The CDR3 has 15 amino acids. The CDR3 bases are TGTGCCAGCAGCGCGACTAGTTATAGCACAGATACGCAGTATTTT. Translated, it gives CASSATSYSTDTQYF.

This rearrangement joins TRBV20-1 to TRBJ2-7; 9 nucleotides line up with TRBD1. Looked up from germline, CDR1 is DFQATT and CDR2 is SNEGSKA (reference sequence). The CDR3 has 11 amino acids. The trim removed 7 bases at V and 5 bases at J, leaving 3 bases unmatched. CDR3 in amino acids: CSVRDRDEQYF. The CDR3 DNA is TGCAGTGTCCGGGACAGGGACGAGCAGTACTTC.

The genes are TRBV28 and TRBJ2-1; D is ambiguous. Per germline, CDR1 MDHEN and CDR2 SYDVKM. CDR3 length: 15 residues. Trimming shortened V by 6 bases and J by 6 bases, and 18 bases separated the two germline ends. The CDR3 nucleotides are TGTGCCAGCAGCCGGCTGGGCGTACGAAGCAATGAGCAGTTCTTC. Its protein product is CASSRLGVRSNEQFF. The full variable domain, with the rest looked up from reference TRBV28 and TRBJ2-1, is DVKVTQSSRYLVKRTGEKVFLECVQDMDHENMFWYRQDPGLGLRLIYFSYDVKMKEKGDIPEGYSVSREKKERFSLILESASTNQTSMYLCASSRLGVRSNEQFFGPGTRLTVL.

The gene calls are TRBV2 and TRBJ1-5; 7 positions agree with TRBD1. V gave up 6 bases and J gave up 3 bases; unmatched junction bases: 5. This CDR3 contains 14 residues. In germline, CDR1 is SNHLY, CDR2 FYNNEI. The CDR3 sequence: CASSIDRVNQPQHF. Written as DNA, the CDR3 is TGTGCCAGCAGCATAGACAGGGTCAATCAGCCCCAGCATTTT.

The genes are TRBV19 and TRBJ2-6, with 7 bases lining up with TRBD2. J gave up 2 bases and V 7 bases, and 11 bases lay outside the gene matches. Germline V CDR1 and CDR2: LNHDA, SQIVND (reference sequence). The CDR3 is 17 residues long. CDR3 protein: CASIQGLFRTGANVLTF. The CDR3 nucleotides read TGTGCCAGTATTCAGGGACTATTTAGAACTGGGGCCAACGTCCTGACTTTC.

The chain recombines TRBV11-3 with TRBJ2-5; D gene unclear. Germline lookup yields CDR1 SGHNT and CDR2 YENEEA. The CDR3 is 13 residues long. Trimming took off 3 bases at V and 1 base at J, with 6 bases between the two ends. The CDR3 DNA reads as TGTGCCAGCAGCTTCGGTACCCAAGAGACCCAGTACTTC. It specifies CASSFGTQETQYF.

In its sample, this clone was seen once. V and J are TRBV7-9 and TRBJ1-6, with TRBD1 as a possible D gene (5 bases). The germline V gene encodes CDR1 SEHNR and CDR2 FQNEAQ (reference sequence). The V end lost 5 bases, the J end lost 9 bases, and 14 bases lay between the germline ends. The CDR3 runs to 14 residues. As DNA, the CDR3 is TGTGCCAGCAGCGAGACAGCAGTGGGTTCACCCCTCCACTTT. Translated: CASSETAVGSPLHF.

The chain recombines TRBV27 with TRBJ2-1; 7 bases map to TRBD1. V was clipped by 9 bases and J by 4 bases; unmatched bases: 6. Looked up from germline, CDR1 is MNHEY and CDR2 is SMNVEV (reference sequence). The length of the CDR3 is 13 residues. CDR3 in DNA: TGTGCCAGTACAGGGGTCGGGTACAATGAGCAGTTCTTC. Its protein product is CASTGVGYNEQFF.

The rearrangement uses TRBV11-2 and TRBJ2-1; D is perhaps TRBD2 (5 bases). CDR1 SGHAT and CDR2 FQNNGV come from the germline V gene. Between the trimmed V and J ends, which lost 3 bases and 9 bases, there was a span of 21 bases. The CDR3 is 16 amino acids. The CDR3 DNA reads TGTGCCAGCAGCTTGGGTGGGCCCACCAGTCGGGGTGAGCAGTTCTTC. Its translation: CASSLGGPTSRGEQFF. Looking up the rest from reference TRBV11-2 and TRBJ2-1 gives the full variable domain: EAGVAQSPRYKIIEKRQSVAFWCNPISGHATLYWYQQILGQGPKLLIQFQNNGVVDDSQLPKDRFSAERLKGVDSTLKIQPAKLEDSAVYLCASSLGGPTSRGEQFFGPGTRLTVL.

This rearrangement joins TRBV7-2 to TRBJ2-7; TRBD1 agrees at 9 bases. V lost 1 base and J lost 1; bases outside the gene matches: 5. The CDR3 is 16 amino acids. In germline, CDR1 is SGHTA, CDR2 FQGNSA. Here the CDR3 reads CASSLERGQGSYEQYF. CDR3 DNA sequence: TGTGCCAGCAGCTTAGAGAGGGGACAGGGATCCTACGAGCAGTACTTC. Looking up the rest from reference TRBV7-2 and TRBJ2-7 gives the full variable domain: GAGVSQSPSNKVTEKGKDVELRCDPISGHTALYWYRQSLGQGLEFLIYFQGNSAPDKSGLPSDRFSAERTGGSVSTLTIQRTQQEDSAVYLCASSLERGQGSYEQYFGPGTRLTVT.

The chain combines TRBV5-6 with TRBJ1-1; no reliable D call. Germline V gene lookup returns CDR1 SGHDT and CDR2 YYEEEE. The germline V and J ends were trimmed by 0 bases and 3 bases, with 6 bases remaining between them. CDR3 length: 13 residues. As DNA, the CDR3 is TGTGCCAGCAGCTTGGCCGGGGACACTGAAGCTTTCTTT. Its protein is CASSLAGDTEAFF.

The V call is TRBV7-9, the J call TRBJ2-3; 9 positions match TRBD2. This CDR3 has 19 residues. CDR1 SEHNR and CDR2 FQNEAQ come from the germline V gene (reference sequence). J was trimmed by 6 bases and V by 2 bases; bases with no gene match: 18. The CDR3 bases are TGTGCCAGCAGCTTATCGGGGGGCACAGCGGGAGGCCCGAGGGATACGCAGTATTTT. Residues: CASSLSGGTAGGPRDTQYF.

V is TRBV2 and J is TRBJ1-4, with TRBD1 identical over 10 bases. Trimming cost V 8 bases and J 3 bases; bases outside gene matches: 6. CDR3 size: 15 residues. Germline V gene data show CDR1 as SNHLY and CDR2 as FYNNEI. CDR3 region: CASLEDRGANEKLFF. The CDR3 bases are TGTGCCAGCCTGGAGGACAGGGGGGCTAATGAAAAACTGTTTTTT.

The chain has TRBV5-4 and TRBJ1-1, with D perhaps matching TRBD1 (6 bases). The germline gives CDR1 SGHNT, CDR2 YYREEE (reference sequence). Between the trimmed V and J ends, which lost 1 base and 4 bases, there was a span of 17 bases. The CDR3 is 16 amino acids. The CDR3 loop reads CASSLNPRGGSTEAFF. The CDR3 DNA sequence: TGTGCCAGCAGCTTGAATCCAAGGGGGGGTAGCACTGAAGCTTTCTTT.

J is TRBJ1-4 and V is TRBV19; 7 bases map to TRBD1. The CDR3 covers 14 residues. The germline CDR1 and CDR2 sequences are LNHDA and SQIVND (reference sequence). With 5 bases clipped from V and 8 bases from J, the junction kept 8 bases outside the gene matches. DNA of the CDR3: TGTGCCAGTAGTCTTTACAGGGGTGCCGAAAAACTGTTTTTT. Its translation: CASSLYRGAEKLFF.

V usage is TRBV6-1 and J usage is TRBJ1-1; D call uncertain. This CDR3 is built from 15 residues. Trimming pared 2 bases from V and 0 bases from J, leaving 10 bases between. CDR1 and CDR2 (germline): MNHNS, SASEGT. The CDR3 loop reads CASSERRRMNTEAFF. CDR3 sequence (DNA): TGTGCCAGCAGTGAAAGGCGGAGGATGAACACTGAAGCTTTCTTT.

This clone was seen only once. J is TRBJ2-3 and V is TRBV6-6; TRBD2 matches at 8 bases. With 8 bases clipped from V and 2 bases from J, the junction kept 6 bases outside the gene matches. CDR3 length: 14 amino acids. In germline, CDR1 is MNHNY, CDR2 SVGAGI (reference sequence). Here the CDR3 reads CASRREGHTDTQYF. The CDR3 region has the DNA TGTGCCAGCCGCCGGGAGGGCCACACAGATACGCAGTATTTT.

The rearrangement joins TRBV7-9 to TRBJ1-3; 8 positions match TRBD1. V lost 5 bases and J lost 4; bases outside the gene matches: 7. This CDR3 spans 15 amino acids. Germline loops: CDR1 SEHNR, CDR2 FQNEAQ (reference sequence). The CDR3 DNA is TGTGCCAGCAGCGCGGGGACAGGTGGGGGAAACACCATATATTTT. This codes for CASSAGTGGGNTIYF.

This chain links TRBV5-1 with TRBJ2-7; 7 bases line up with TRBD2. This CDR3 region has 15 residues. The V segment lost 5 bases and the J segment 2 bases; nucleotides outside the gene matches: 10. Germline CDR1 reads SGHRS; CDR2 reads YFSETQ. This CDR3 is CASRSPGGKTYEQYF. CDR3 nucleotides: TGCGCCAGCAGAAGTCCGGGGGGTAAGACCTACGAGCAGTACTTC.

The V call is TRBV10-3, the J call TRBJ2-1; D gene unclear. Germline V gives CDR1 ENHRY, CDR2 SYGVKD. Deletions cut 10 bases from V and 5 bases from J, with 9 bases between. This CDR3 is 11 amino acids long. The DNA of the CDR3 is TGTGCCACCGCGGCGCACAATGAGCAGTTCTTC. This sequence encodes CATAAHNEQFF.

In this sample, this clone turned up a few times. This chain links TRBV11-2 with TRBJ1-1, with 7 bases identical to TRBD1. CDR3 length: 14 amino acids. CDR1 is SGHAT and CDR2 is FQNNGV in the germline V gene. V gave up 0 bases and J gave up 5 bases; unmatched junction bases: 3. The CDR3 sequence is CASSLDLRGTEAFF. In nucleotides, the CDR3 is TGTGCCAGCAGCTTAGATCTCAGGGGGACTGAAGCTTTCTTT.

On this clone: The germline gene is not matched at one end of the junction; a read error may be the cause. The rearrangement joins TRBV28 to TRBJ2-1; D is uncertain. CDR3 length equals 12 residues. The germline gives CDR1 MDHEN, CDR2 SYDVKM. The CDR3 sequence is CASSLPGNGQFF. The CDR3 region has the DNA TGTGCCAGCAGTTTGCCTGGCAATGGGCAGTTCTTC.

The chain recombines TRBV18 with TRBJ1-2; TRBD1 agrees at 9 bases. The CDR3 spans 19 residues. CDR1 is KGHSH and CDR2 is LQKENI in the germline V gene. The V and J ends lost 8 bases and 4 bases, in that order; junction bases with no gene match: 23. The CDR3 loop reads CASTTGPGQGRVDFYGYTF. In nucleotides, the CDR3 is TGTGCCAGCACAACCGGACCGGGACAGGGAAGGGTAGATTTCTATGGCTACACCTTC.

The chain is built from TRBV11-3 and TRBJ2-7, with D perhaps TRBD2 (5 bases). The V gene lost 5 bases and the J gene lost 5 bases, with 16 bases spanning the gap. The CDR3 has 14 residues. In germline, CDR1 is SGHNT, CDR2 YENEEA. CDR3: CASSPPPDSDEQYF. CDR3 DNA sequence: TGTGCCAGCAGCCCCCCCCCAGATAGCGACGAGCAGTACTTC.

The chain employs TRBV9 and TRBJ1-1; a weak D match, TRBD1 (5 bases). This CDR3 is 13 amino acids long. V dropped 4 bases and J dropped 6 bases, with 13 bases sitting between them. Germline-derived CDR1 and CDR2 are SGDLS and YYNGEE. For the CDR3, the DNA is TGTGCCAGCAGCAAGTCGACAGCCTCTGAAGCTTTCTTT. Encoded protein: CASSKSTASEAFF.

In DNA form, the CDR3 reads TGTGCCATCAGCAAATCTGGGACTAGCACAGATACGCAGTATTTT. Protein: CAISKSGTSTDTQYF. The chain employs TRBV10-3 and TRBJ2-3, with D possibly being TRBD2 (6 bases). The germline V gene encodes CDR1 ENHRY and CDR2 SYGVKD. This CDR3 contains 15 residues. V was clipped by 6 bases and J by 0 bases, with 13 bases between them.

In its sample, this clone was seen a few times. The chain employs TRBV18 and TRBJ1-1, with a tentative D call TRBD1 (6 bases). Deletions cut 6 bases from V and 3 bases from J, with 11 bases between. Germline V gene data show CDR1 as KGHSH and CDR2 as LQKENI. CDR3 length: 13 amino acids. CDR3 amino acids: CASSLGGDTEAFF. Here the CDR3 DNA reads TGTGCCAGCTCCTTAGGGGGGGACACTGAAGCTTTCTTT. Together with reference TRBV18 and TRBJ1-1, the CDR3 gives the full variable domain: NAGVMQNPRHLVRRRGQEARLRCSPMKGHSHVYWYRQLPEEGLKFMVYLQKENIIDESGMPKERFSAEFPKEGPSILRIQQVVRGDSAAYFCASSLGGDTEAFFGQGTRLTVV.

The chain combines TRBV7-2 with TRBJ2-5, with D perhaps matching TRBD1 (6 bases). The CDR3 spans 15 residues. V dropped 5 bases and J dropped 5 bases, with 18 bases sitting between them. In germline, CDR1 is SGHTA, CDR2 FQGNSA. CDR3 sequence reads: CASSQPRGNSETQYF. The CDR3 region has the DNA TGTGCCAGCAGCCAACCAAGGGGGAATTCGGAGACCCAGTACTTC.